This T cell receptor (beta chain) came from a study of shared T cell receptors in the human thymus. Some clones are missing from TCRdb's copy, which holds only in-frame ones; the method was immunoSEQ multiplex PCR. The data contain about 380,000 clones, 95% of them singletons. The sample taken for sequencing was thymocytes. This receptor was identified in a human donor.

The CDR3 is CASSPPFFPTGGSYEQYF. In DNA form, the CDR3 reads TGTGCCAGCAGCCCCCCTTTCTTCCCTACGGGAGGGTCCTACGAGCAGTACTTC. The chain recombines TRBV28 with TRBJ2-7; TRBD2 agrees at 8 bases. The CDR3 spans 18 residues. J was trimmed by 1 base and V by 6 bases; bases with no gene match: 17. Germline lookup yields CDR1 MDHEN and CDR2 SYDVKM.